The following is a T cell receptor beta chain sequence with its context. This clone is a singleton in its sample. Its antigen remains unidentified. No base qualities exist here, and no much larger clone lies one base off it. The CDR3 spans 13 residues, from the cysteine through the phenylalanine. The kept DNA is CDR3 alone, 39 bases in frame from the first base. Trimming costs V 1 base and J 7 bases, and their ends lie 10 bases apart. Taken from the germline V gene, the CDR1 and CDR2 loops are SNHLY and FYNNEI. The record originates from a study of neoadjuvant anti-PD-1 for oral cavity cancer (dated by TCRdb to 2020 to 2023). Study-wide context: Patients mostly received three to four biweekly doses of nivolumab at 3 mg/kg before curative-intent surgical resection. There were 12 patients in the parent correlative cohort, and the response rate was 33%. Under RECIST 1.1, a patient counted as a responder if showing complete response, partial response or stable disease, and as a non-responder if showing progression. Patients who did not progress were given a fourth nivolumab dose at about day 43 and had definitive surgical resection on days 50-56. The paper as a whole reports these results and caveats: Higher pretreatment blood Treg/Th17 ratios correlated with higher pretreatment blood TCRbeta clonality and lower post-treatment tumor TCRbeta clonality. Within PBMCs, T cell clonality (Gini index) was significantly higher in non-responders than responders after neoadjuvant nivolumab. Only a few patients per response group were included in the TCR analyses, and the authors called for validation in larger cohorts.

The time point label on this specimen signifies: after neoadjuvant nivolumab, at surgical resection. None of the patients had received prior systemic or radiation treatment, and all were newly diagnosed with stage II-IVA oral cavity squamous cell carcinoma. Everyone in the cohort had locally advanced, HPV-negative oral cavity squamous cell carcinoma. Peripheral blood mononuclear cells were analyzed directly, without maintenance or expansion in culture. The samples were obtained from a longitudinal correlative study of a single-arm phase II trial testing neoadjuvant nivolumab in oral cavity squamous cell carcinoma. Genomic DNA-based TCRbeta sequencing was performed on subject-matched pre- and post-treatment PBMCs and tumors from three responders and three non-responders. Peripheral blood mononuclear cells were drawn once before nivolumab treatment and a second time after treatment, when surgery took place. The Maxwell RSC DNA from Cells kit was used to isolate genomic DNA from PBMCs.

For deep sequencing of PBMC libraries, mostly about 450 ng of input genomic DNA was used, and six replicates were run per sample. TCRbeta libraries were prepared with the immunoSEQ hsTCRbeta kit according to the manufacturer's instructions. Sequencing of the completed libraries took place using an Illumina NovaSeq 6000 S4 flow cell after they had been pooled to around 3.3 nM. As for the original processing: Raw data preprocessing and quality control were performed with the immunoSEQ Analyzer. The analysis was limited to productive rearrangements, and each clonotype was defined by a unique CDR3 amino acid sequence. Repertoire clonality was estimated as the Gini-Simpson index, which was calculated using the R package tcR. Student's t test was used to compare Gini indices, while Pearson correlation assessed associations with tumor size change. TCRdb holds this immuneACCESS table with in-frame rearrangements only. Some clones are missing; in checked studies, unresolved V genes explain under half, and the rest has no known cause. That table supplies the V and J calls and clone size; D and trimming were determined from the DNA. The sample data list roughly 68,000 clones, and roughly 90% of these were observed just once. The top ten constitute 2.5% to 3% of the sample.

Here the sequenced sample was PBMCs, taken after nivolumab (anti-PD-1) treatment. This sequence uses TRBV2 and TRBJ1-2; the D gene assignment is ambiguous. The receptor comes from a person aged 40 to 85 with oral cavity squamous cell carcinoma. The sequenced DNA: TGTGCCAGCAGTGAAGGGTCCTTTTCTGGCTACACCTTC. This gives the protein CASSEGSFSGYTF.